This T cell receptor beta chain came from a study of cytomegalovirus exposure and HLA in healthy donors. Study-wide results and caveats: Researchers reported that a few CMV-associated chains were confirmed in vitro as CMV antigen-specific.

A few counts support this clone. Its antigen is not identified. PCR used 60 Vbeta primers and 13 Jbeta primers. The data were produced by immunoSEQ multiplex PCR, yet TCRdb's version contains in-frame clones alone and is incomplete. The data show about 180,000 clones, 80% seen once. Germline CDR1 and CDR2: MNHNY and SVGAGI (reference sequence). This CDR3 region has 13 residues. V dropped 5 bases and J dropped 6 bases, with 11 bases sitting between them. The clonotype comes from a woman under 40 in good health and CMV-seronegative. The chain is built from TRBV6-6 and TRBJ1-5; D may be TRBD1 (5 bases). Sequencing used PBMCs. This CDR3 is CASSGGRAQPQHF. The CDR3 DNA follows: TGTGCCAGCAGTGGGGGGAGGGCTCAGCCCCAGCATTTT.